This is a list of T cell receptor beta chains from one sample in a study of blood T cells in healthy people across ages. TCRdb called the 5' RACE reads again in MiXCR, with one record for every CDR3 protein. The sample holds 1.5 million to 2 million distinct CDR3 sequences, 28% seen once. The sequenced sample was blood. These receptors came from a woman between 25 and 40 years old in good health. CDR3s include the opening cysteine and the closing phenylalanine or tryptophan. Each record gives: J gene, V gene, clone size, D gene, CDR3 protein, CDR3 DNA. A D gene is named only where the DNA matches it firmly. The size of a clone is reported for some rows only, either as once, few or many, or as a class for expanded clones.

TRBJ2-5 TRBV3-1 few - CASSQASPAQETQYF TGTGCCAGCAGCCAAGCATCGCCCGCACAAGAGACCCAGTACTTC
TRBJ2-5 TRBV5-5 - - CASSGDQVSQETQYF TGTGCCAGCAGCGGTGACCAGGTTTCCCAAGAGACCCAGTACTTC
TRBJ2-3 TRBV12-3/TRBV12-4 - - CASMFRLEIDTQYF TGTGCCAGCATGTTCCGACTGGAGATAGATACGCAGTATTTT
TRBJ1-2 TRBV5-5 - TRBD1 CASNTGGSANYGYTF TGTGCCAGCAACACAGGGGGTTCTGCTAACTATGGCTACACCTTC
TRBJ2-3 TRBV27 few - CASSLWKTDTQYF TGTGCCAGCAGTTTATGGAAAACAGATACGCAGTATTTT
TRBJ1-4 TRBV5-1 - - CASSRSPVATNEKLFF TGCGCCAGCAGTCGTAGCCCAGTTGCAACTAATGAAAAACTGTTTTTT
TRBJ2-7 TRBV6-6 few - CASRRDGDAYEQYF TGTGCCAGCAGACGGGACGGAGATGCCTACGAGCAGTACTTC
TRBJ2-7 TRBV15 few TRBD1 CATSGGQGREQYF TGTGCCACCAGCGGCGGACAGGGGCGCGAGCAGTACTTC
TRBJ1-1 TRBV5-1 few - CASSQQKNTEAFF TGCGCCAGCAGCCAACAGAAGAACACTGAAGCTTTCTTT
TRBJ1-6 TRBV10-3 - - CAIREGSSNSPLHF TGTGCCATCAGGGAAGGATCGAGTAATTCACCCCTCCACTTT
TRBJ2-3 TRBV7-2 few - CASSLSPGMDTQYF TGTGCCAGCAGCTTATCACCAGGGATGGATACGCAGTATTTT
TRBJ2-6 TRBV7-9 - TRBD1 CASSFGDSSSGANVLTF TGTGCCAGCAGCTTCGGGGACAGCTCGTCTGGGGCCAACGTCCTGACTTTC
TRBJ2-7 TRBV30 - TRBD2 CAPGRSGRLSYEQYF TGTGCCCCAGGGCGTAGCGGGAGGCTCTCCTACGAGCAGTACTTC
TRBJ2-1 TRBV4-3 - TRBD2 CASSEGLATSSYNERFF TGCGCCAGCAGCGAGGGACTAGCGACTAGCTCCTACAATGAGCGGTTCTTC
TRBJ2-3 TRBV20-1 once - CSARAQATDTQYF TGCAGTGCTAGAGCGCAAGCAACAGATACGCAGTATTTT
TRBJ1-3 TRBV2 few - CASSDRSSGNTIYF TGTGCCAGCAGTGACAGAAGCTCTGGAAACACCATATATTTT
TRBJ1-1 TRBV10-2 - - CASSESRALNTEAFF TGCGCCAGCAGTGAGTCCAGGGCACTGAACACTGAAGCTTTCTTT
TRBJ2-5 TRBV7-9 - - CASSHRDRPETQYF TGTGCCAGCAGCCACCGGGACCGACCAGAGACCCAGTACTTC
TRBJ1-2 TRBV5-6 many - CASSLGGPVYGYTF TGTGCCAGCAGCTTGGGCGGCCCGGTATATGGCTACACCTTC
TRBJ2-7 TRBV14 few - CASSRRDTYEQYF TGTGCCAGCAGCCGGCGGGATACCTACGAGCAGTACTTC
TRBJ2-3 TRBV24-1 - - CATMRGAVDTQYF TGTGCCACCATGCGGGGAGCTGTAGATACGCAGTATTTT
TRBJ1-4 TRBV7-2 few TRBD1 CAGRNHRGTNEKLFF TGTGCCGGCCGCAACCACAGGGGCACTAATGAAAAACTGTTTTTT
TRBJ1-2 TRBV5-6 few TRBD1 CASSSPGQGLYYGYTF TGTGCCAGCAGCTCTCCGGGACAGGGGTTGTACTATGGCTACACCTTC
TRBJ2-7 TRBV7-2 many - CASSSQTNGPYGQYF TGTGCCAGCAGCTCTCAAACTAACGGGCCCTACGGGCAGTACTTC
TRBJ1-4 TRBV29-1 few TRBD1 CSAQGLFGEKLFF TGCAGCGCACAGGGGTTGTTTGGTGAAAAACTGTTTTTT
TRBJ2-1 TRBV7-2 few - CASSLVVNLPSYNEQFF TGTGCCAGCAGCTTAGTTGTTAACCTCCCCTCCTACAATGAGCAGTTCTTC
TRBJ1-1 TRBV20-1 - - CSAREGPSEAFF TGCAGTGCTAGAGAGGGACCGTCTGAAGCTTTCTTT
TRBJ2-7 TRBV16 - - CASTQSRGLSYEQYF TGTGCCAGCACCCAATCTCGGGGACTCTCCTACGAGCAGTACTTC
TRBJ2-3 TRBV5-1 - - CASSLVGSADTQYF TGCGCCAGCAGCTTGGTCGGGAGCGCAGATACGCAGTATTTT
TRBJ2-5 TRBV7-9 - - CASSPPPETQYF TGTGCCAGCAGCCCCCCCCCAGAGACCCAGTACTTC
TRBJ2-1 TRBV5-1 - - CASSESGRTNNEQFF TGCGCCAGCAGTGAGAGCGGAAGAACCAACAATGAGCAGTTCTTC
TRBJ2-1 TRBV5-1 - TRBD2 CASSPTSGDAYNEQFF TGCGCCAGCAGCCCGACTAGCGGGGACGCCTACAATGAGCAGTTCTTC
TRBJ2-4 TRBV5-1 - - CASSLRGVGGDIQYF TGCGCCAGCAGCTTAAGAGGGGTAGGAGGGGACATTCAGTACTTC
TRBJ1-6 TRBV6-5 - - CASSYRQDNVPLHF TGTGCCAGCAGTTACAGGCAGGATAATGTACCCCTCCACTTT
TRBJ2-1 TRBV4-1 - - CASSQDPGTLLDEQFF TGCGCCAGCAGCCAAGACCCGGGAACGCTCCTCGATGAGCAGTTCTTC
TRBJ1-1 TRBV2 - TRBD1 CASSEEGARVNTEAFF TGTGCCAGCAGTGAAGAGGGGGCGCGGGTGAACACTGAAGCTTTCTTT
TRBJ2-2 TRBV20-1 - - CSATGGTGELFF TGCAGTGCGACAGGAGGGACCGGGGAGCTGTTTTTT
TRBJ2-5 TRBV12-3/TRBV12-4 few TRBD1 CASSRNTGGRETQYF TGTGCCAGCAGCCGAAACACAGGGGGACGGGAGACCCAGTACTTC
TRBJ2-1 TRBV10-3 few TRBD2 CAISARAIVAGTSGRARGREQFF TGTGCCATCAGTGCCAGGGCCATCGTCGCCGGGACTAGCGGGAGGGCCCGGGGAAGGGAGCAGTTCTTC
TRBJ2-7 TRBV4-2 many TRBD2 CASSHSGGPNYEQYF TGTGCCAGCAGCCACAGCGGGGGACCGAATTACGAGCAGTACTTC
TRBJ1-5 TRBV12-3/TRBV12-4 - - CASRPGGASNQPQHF TGTGCCAGCAGGCCCGGAGGGGCTAGCAATCAGCCCCAGCATTTT
TRBJ1-2 TRBV12-3/TRBV12-4 many - CASSQPNYGYTF TGTGCCAGCAGTCAACCTAACTATGGCTACACCTTC
TRBJ2-7 TRBV14 few - CASSHALDSYEQYF TGTGCCAGCAGCCACGCACTAGACTCCTACGAGCAGTACTTC
TRBJ1-2 TRBV18 - - CASSIDKNYGYTF TGTGCCAGCTCGATCGACAAGAACTATGGCTACACCTTC
TRBJ1-3 TRBV9 - TRBD1 CASSGGRQGNSGNTIYF TGTGCCAGCAGCGGGGGTAGACAGGGCAACTCTGGAAACACCATATATTTT
TRBJ2-1 TRBV20-1 - - CSAPTGGTDNEQFF TGCAGTGCTCCGACTGGGGGAACCGACAATGAGCAGTTCTTC
TRBJ2-5 TRBV27 few - CASWKQGYQETQYF TGTGCCAGCTGGAAACAGGGATACCAAGAGACCCAGTACTTC
TRBJ1-2 TRBV12-3/TRBV12-4 few - CAIRQFPSNYGYTF TGTGCCATCCGACAGTTTCCCTCTAACTATGGCTACACCTTC
TRBJ2-3 TRBV5-4 few - CASSPSLVRTDTQYF TGTGCCAGCAGCCCCTCGCTGGTCAGAACAGATACGCAGTATTTT
TRBJ2-4 TRBV18 few - CASSPGRVREQYF TGTGCCAGCTCACCCGGCAGGGTGCGTGAGCAGTACTTC
TRBJ1-2 TRBV6-2/TRBV6-3 once TRBD1 CASTGTGEGGYTF TGTGCCAGCACCGGGACAGGGGAAGGGGGCTACACCTTC
TRBJ1-2 TRBV10-3 few TRBD1 CAIREEGATYGYTF TGTGCCATCAGGGAGGAGGGGGCGACCTATGGCTACACCTTC